This T cell receptor (beta chain) was observed in a study of cytomegalovirus exposure and HLA in healthy donors. The PCR had 60 Vbeta and 13 Jbeta primers. TCRdb's copy holds only in-frame clones and misses some; the assay was immunoSEQ multiplex PCR. The specimen's table records about 160,000 clones. As regards this clone: The sample carries other DNA sequences with the same CDR3.

V was clipped by 4 bases and J by 0 bases, with 10 bases between them. The CDR3 is 14 residues long. The germline V gene has CDR1 SEHNR and CDR2 FQNEAQ (reference sequence). The chain links TRBV7-9 to TRBJ2-7; the D gene is possibly TRBD1 (6 bases). Sequences were obtained from PBMCs. This clonotype was sampled from a man aged 25 to 45 in good health and CMV-seronegative. As DNA, the CDR3 is TGTGCCAGCAGCTCAGGACAGACCTCCTACGAGCAGTACTTC. This encodes CASSSGQTSYEQYF.